These T cell receptor beta chains were read from a single sample in a study of OX40 agonist ivuxolimab in advanced cancers. Measured with immunoSEQ multiplex PCR; TCRdb has only the in-frame clones, and not every one. The sample lists about 38,000 clones; about 89% were seen once. The specimen comprised CD4+ or CD8+ T cells sorted from blood, sampled in a trial of the OX40 agonist ivuxolimab. The receptors originated from an adult with an advanced solid tumor such as melanoma, head and neck, liver or kidney cancer. Each CDR3 is given with its conserved first and last residue. The D gene is left open where the match is weak. Only some rows state a clone size, as once, few, many or a class for expanded clones.

v_gene	d_gene	j_gene	abundance	CDR3aa	CDR3nt
TRBV7-6	.	TRBJ2-2	.	CASSLLPTGPNTGELFF	TGTGCCAGCAGCTTACTCCCGACGGGCCCGAACACCGGGGAGCTGTTTTTT
TRBV7-9	TRBD2	TRBJ2-3	.	CASRRRVGSGNADTQYF	TGTGCCAGCAGGCGGCGTGTGGGTAGCGGGAATGCAGATACGCAGTATTTT
TRBV25-1	.	TRBJ1-5	.	CASSEGSGDQPQHF	TGTGCCAGCAGTGAAGGGTCTGGGGATCAGCCCCAGCATTTT
TRBV6-1	.	TRBJ1-2	.	CASFFGSFRYTF	TGTGCCAGCTTTTTCGGCAGCTTCCGCTACACCTTC
TRBV4-1	TRBD1	TRBJ2-1	.	CASSPGGWSYNEQFF	TGCGCCAGCAGCCCAGGGGGCTGGTCCTACAATGAGCAGTTCTTC
TRBV4-2	TRBD2	TRBJ2-2	.	CASSQGAGGLTGELFF	TGTGCCAGCAGCCAGGGAGCGGGAGGGCTAACCGGGGAGCTGTTTTTT
TRBV4-2	.	TRBJ2-3	.	CASSQAGSTDTQYF	TGTGCCAGCAGCCAAGCGGGCTCCACAGATACGCAGTATTTT
TRBV7-2	.	TRBJ2-1	.	CASSRSADEQFF	TGTGCCAGCAGTCGATCGGCGGATGAGCAGTTCTTC
TRBV2	TRBD2	TRBJ2-7	large	CASRTGTSDHEQYF	TGTGCCAGCAGGACCGGGACTAGCGACCACGAGCAGTACTTC
TRBV28	.	TRBJ2-2	.	CASSSPSMMGTGELFF	TGTGCCAGCAGTTCCCCTAGCATGATGGGTACCGGGGAGCTGTTTTTT
TRBV6-1	.	TRBJ2-4	few	CASSEWVLAKNIQYF	TGTGCCAGCAGTGAATGGGTATTAGCCAAAAACATTCAGTACTTC
TRBV19	.	TRBJ1-1	.	CASSNLQGFLNTEAFF	TGTGCCAGTAGTAATTTACAGGGATTTTTGAACACTGAAGCTTTCTTT
TRBV6-4	TRBD1	TRBJ1-1	.	CASSDSKQGLYTEAFF	TGTGCCAGCAGTGACTCGAAACAGGGGCTTTACACTGAAGCTTTCTTT
TRBV13	TRBD2	TRBJ2-2	.	CASSFAGAGGGELFF	TGTGCCAGCAGCTTTGCAGGAGCGGGAGGCGGGGAGCTGTTTTTT
TRBV7-6	TRBD1	TRBJ1-6	once	CASSPGQGGSPLHF	TGTGCCAGCAGCCCAGGACAGGGGGGCTCACCCCTCCACTTT
TRBV6-5	TRBD1	TRBJ1-4	.	CASSAGQGRVEKLFF	TGTGCCAGCAGTGCTGGACAGGGTCGGGTTGAAAAACTGTTTTTT
TRBV18	.	TRBJ1-4	.	CASSPSTGRGLTNEKLFF	TGTGCCAGCTCACCCAGCACCGGGAGAGGCTTAACTAATGAAAAACTGTTTTTT
TRBV19	.	TRBJ2-2	.	CATAGRGNTGELFF	TGTGCCACTGCCGGTAGGGGGAACACCGGGGAGCTGTTTTTT
TRBV6-6	.	TRBJ1-2	.	CASRRDGYTF	TGTGCCAGCAGAAGGGATGGCTACACCTTC
TRBV19	.	TRBJ2-1	.	CASSIGGRGLEQFF	TGTGCCAGTAGTATTGGCGGGCGGGGGCTTGAGCAGTTCTTC
TRBV7-9	.	TRBJ2-5	few	CASSSQAGETQYF	TGTGCCAGCAGCTCACAGGCAGGCGAGACCCAGTACTTC
TRBV28	.	TRBJ2-3	.	CASTSAGSSTDTQYF	TGTGCCAGCACTTCTGCGGGGTCTAGCACAGATACGCAGTATTTT
TRBV2	.	TRBJ2-7	.	CASQELGTIYEQYF	TGTGCCAGCCAAGAACTAGGGACCATCTACGAGCAGTACTTC
TRBV6-1	TRBD1	TRBJ2-2	.	CASSVMTGWTGELFF	TGTGCCAGCAGTGTTATGACAGGGTGGACCGGGGAGCTGTTTTTT
TRBV5-1	TRBD2	TRBJ2-6	.	CASSSDGGGAGANVLTF	TGCGCCAGCAGCTCCGACGGCGGGGGGGCCGGGGCCAACGTCCTGACTTTC
TRBV15	TRBD1	TRBJ1-5	few	CATSRDFGQALGNQPQHF	TGTGCCACCAGCAGAGATTTCGGACAGGCGTTGGGCAATCAGCCCCAGCATTTT
TRBV9	TRBD1	TRBJ2-5	.	CASSVAYRGETQYF	TGTGCCAGCAGCGTAGCTTACAGGGGAGAGACCCAGTACTTC
TRBV18	TRBD1	TRBJ1-3	.	CASSTGGSGNTIYF	TGTGCCAGCTCTACAGGGGGCTCTGGAAACACCATATATTTT
TRBV28	.	TRBJ2-7	.	CASSSLEGRQYF	TGTGCCAGCAGTTCCTTGGAAGGGCGGCAGTACTTC
TRBV2	TRBD1	TRBJ1-1	.	CASSERGLRDSEAFF	TGTGCCAGCAGTGAAAGGGGGCTCAGGGATTCTGAAGCTTTCTTT
TRBV10-3	TRBD2	TRBJ2-5	.	CAISERLAGETQYF	TGTGCCATCAGTGAGAGGCTAGCGGGAGAGACCCAGTACTTC
TRBV9	TRBD1	TRBJ2-7	.	CASSTGTGGSYEQYF	TGTGCCAGCAGCACAGGGACAGGGGGCTCCTACGAGCAGTACTTC
TRBV10-3	TRBD1	TRBJ2-7	once	CAISGQGKSSYEQYF	TGTGCCATCAGTGGACAGGGGAAAAGTAGCTACGAGCAGTACTTC
TRBV21-1	.	TRBJ2-5	.	CASSKRGGSGRAVETQYF	TGTGCCAGCAGCAAAAGGGGCGGTAGCGGGAGGGCCGTGGAGACCCAGTACTTC
TRBV29-1	TRBD2	TRBJ2-4	.	CSVEGGGNIQYF	TGCAGCGTTGAAGGCGGGGGAAACATTCAGTACTTC
TRBV2	.	TRBJ2-7	.	CASSDQADEQYF	TGTGCCAGCAGTGACCAGGCCGACGAGCAGTACTTC
TRBV7-9	.	TRBJ2-5	once	CASTLGGQETQYF	TGTGCCAGCACCCTAGGAGGACAAGAGACCCAGTACTTC
TRBV9	TRBD2	TRBJ2-3	.	CASSVASGGVTNTQYF	TGTGCCAGCAGCGTAGCTAGCGGGGGGGTTACAAATACGCAGTATTTT
TRBV6-5	TRBD2	TRBJ2-7	.	CASSYSTGGLYEQYF	TGTGCCAGCAGTTACTCGACGGGGGGGCTCTACGAGCAGTACTTC
TRBV29-1	.	TRBJ1-4	few	CSVASTNEKLFF	TGCAGCGTTGCCTCAACTAATGAAAAACTGTTTTTT
TRBV10-3	TRBD1	TRBJ1-3	.	CAGQTGGEGNTIYF	TGTGCCGGCCAGACAGGGGGCGAGGGAAACACCATATATTTT